The sequence of this T cell receptor beta chain was determined in a study of blood T cell repertoires in COVID-19. The overall study: Acute and convalescent COVID-19 samples came from the United States, Italy and Spain. T cells, B-cell-depleted T cells, or PBMCs provided the cDNA or gDNA that served as material.

The CDR3 contains 12 residues. V was clipped by 7 bases and J by 0 bases, with 7 bases between them. Germline V CDR1 and CDR2: SNHLY, FYNNEI. Authors' analysis steps: Quantification of nucleated cells was approximated via reference gene primer amplification. TCRdb's table, derived via immunoSEQ multiplex PCR, lists solely in-frame clones and lacks some. V, J and clone size are those of that table, while D and trimming were read from the DNA. The sample comprises around 150,000 clones, 75% to 90% of which are singletons, and about 4.6% rests with the top ten. What was sequenced was peripheral blood. The TCR was taken from an older woman with active or convalescent COVID-19. This sequence joins TRBV2 and TRBJ2-7; D not resolved. The CDR3 nucleotides are TGTGCCAGCACCCGTAACTCCTACGAGCAGTACTTC. Its protein is CASTRNSYEQYF.